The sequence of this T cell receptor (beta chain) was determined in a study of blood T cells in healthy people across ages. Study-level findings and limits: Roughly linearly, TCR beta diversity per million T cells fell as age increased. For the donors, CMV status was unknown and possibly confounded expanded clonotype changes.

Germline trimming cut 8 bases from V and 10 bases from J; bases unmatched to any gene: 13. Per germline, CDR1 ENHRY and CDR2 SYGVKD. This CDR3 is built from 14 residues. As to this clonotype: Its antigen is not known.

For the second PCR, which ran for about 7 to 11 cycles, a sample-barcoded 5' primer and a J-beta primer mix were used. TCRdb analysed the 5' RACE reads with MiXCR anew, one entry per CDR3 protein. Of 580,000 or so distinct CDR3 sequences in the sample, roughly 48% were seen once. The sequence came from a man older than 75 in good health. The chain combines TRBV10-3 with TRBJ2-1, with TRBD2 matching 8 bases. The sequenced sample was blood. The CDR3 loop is CAIDQLAAVGEQFF. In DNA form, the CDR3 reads TGTGCCATCGACCAACTAGCGGCAGTCGGGGAGCAGTTCTTC.